This T cell receptor (beta chain) came from a study of CD8 T cells in ankylosing spondylitis. Trimming removed 0 bases at V and 1 base at J, with 6 bases between. The CDR3 loop spans 14 amino acids. Germline-derived CDR1 and CDR2 are KGHSH and LQKENI. MiXCR, run by TCRdb on the 5' RACE reads, gives a single entry per CDR3 protein. The table includes around 770,000 distinct CDR3 sequences, around 11% detected once. On this clonotype itself: Its antigen is not known.

Study outcomes and limitations: Among TCR beta sequences, a motif of under ten highly homologous variants appeared characteristic of ankylosing spondylitis blood. Disease-linked clones reportedly concentrated significantly in matched ankylosing spondylitis synovial fluid.

The chain is built from TRBV18 and TRBJ1-1; no reliable D call. The TCR originated in a male donor with ankylosing spondylitis. Sequencing was carried out using blood, either unsorted or a sorted T cell fraction (not recorded which). CDR3 region: CASSPPWRNTEAFF. The CDR3 DNA follows: TGTGCCAGCTCACCACCGTGGAGGAACACTGAAGCTTTCTTT.